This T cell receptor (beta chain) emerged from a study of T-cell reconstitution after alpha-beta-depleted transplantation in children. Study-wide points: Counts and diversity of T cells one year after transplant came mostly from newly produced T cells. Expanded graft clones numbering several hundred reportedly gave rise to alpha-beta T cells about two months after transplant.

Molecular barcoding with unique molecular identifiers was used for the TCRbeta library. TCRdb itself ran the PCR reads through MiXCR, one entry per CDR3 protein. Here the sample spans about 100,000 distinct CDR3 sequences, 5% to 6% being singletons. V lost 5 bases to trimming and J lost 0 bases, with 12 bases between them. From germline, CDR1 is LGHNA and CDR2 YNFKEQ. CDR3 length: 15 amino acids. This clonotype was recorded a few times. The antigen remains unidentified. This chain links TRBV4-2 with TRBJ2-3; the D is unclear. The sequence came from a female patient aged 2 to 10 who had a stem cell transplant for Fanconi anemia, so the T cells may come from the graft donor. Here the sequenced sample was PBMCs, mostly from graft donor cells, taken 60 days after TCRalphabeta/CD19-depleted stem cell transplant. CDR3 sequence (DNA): TGTGCCAGCAGCGGTGACGGTCATAGCACAGATACGCAGTATTTT. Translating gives CASSGDGHSTDTQYF.